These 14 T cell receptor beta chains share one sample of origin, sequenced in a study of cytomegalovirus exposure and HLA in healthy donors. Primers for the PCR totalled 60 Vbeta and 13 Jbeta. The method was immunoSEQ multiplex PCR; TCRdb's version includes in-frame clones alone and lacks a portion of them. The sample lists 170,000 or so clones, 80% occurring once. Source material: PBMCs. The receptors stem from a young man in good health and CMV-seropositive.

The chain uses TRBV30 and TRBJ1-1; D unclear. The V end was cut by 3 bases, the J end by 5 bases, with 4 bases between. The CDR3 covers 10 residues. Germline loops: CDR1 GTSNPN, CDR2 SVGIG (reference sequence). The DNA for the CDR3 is TGTGCCTGGAGACATACTGAAGCTTTCTTT. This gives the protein CAWRHTEAFF.

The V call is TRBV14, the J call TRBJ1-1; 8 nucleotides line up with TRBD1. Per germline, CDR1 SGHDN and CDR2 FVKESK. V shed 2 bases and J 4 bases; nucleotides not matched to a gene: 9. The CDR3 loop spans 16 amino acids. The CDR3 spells CASSQRFGQGGTEAFF. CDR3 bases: TGTGCCAGCAGCCAAAGGTTCGGACAGGGAGGCACTGAAGCTTTCTTT.

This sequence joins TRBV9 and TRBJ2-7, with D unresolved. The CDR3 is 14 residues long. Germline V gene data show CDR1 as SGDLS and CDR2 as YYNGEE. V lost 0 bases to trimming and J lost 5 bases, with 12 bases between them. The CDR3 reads CASSVGPGHDEQYF. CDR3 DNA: TGTGCCAGCAGCGTAGGCCCGGGTCATGACGAGCAGTACTTC.

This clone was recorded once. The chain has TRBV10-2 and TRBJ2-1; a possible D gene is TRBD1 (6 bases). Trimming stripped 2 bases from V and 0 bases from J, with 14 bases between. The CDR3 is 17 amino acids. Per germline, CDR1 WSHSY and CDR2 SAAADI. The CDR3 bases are TGCGCCAGCAGTGAGCATGCCGGGACATACTCCTACAATGAGCAGTTCTTC. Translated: CASSEHAGTYSYNEQFF.

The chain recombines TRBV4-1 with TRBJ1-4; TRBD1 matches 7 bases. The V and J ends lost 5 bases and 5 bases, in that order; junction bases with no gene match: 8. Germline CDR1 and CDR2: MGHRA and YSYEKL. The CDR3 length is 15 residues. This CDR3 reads CASSKIRDRNEKLFF. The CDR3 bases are TGCGCCAGCAGCAAAATCCGGGACAGAAATGAAAAACTGTTTTTT.

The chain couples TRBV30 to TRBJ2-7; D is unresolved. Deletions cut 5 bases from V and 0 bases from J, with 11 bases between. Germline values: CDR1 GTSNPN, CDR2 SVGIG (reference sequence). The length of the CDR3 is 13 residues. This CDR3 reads CAWERQNSYEQYF. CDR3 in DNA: TGTGCCTGGGAGAGGCAAAACTCCTACGAGCAGTACTTC.

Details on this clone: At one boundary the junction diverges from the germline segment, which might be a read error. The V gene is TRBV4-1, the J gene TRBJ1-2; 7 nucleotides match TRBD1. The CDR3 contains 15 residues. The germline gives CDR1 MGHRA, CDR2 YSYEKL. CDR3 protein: CASRQGQEGGYGYTF. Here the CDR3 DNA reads TGCGCCAGCAGACAAGGACAGGAAGGGGGCTATGGCTACACCTTC.

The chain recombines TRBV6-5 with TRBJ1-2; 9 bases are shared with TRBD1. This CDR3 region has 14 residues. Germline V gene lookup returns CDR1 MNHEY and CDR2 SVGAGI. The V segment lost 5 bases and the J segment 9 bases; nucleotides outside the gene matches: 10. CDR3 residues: CASSRDRVEWSYTF. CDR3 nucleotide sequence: TGTGCCAGCAGTCGGGACAGGGTAGAGTGGAGCTACACCTTC.

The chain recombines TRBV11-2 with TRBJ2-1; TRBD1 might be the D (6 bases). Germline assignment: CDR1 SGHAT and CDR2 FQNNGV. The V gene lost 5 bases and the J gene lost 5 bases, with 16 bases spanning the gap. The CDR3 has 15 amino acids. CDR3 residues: CASSRGQLRDNEQFF. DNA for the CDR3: TGTGCCAGCAGCCGCGGACAGCTTCGAGACAATGAGCAGTTCTTC.

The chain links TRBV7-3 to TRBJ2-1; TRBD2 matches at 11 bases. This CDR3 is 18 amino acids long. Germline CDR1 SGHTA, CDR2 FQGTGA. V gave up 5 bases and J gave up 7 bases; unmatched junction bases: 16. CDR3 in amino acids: CASSPNPVTSGRGNEQFF. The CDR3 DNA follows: TGTGCCAGCAGCCCGAACCCCGTAACTAGCGGGAGAGGAAATGAGCAGTTCTTC.

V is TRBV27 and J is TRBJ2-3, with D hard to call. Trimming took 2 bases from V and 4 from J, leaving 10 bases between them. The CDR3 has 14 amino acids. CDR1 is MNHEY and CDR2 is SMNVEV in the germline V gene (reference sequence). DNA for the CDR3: TGTGCCAGCAGTTTAGGTCTAGGTTCAGATACGCAGTATTTT. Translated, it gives CASSLGLGSDTQYF.

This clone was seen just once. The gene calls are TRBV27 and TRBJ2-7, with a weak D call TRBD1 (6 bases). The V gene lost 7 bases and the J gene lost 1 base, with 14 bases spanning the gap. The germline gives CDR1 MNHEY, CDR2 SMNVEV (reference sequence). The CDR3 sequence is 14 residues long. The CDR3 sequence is CASKNRDTSYEQYF. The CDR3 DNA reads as TGTGCCAGCAAAAACCGGGACACTTCCTACGAGCAGTACTTC.

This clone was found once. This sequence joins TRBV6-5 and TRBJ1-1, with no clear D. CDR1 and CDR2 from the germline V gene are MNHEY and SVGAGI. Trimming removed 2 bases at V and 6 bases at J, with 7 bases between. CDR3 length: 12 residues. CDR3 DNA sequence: TGTGCCAGCAGTTACGTTGCAGCTGAAGCTTTCTTT. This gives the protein CASSYVAAEAFF.

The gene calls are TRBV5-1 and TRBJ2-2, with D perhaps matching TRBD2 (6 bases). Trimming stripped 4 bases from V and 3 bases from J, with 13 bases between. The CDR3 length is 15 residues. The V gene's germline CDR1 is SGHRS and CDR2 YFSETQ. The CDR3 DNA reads TGCGCCAGCAGCCCCTCGGGGGTATACACCGGGGAGCTGTTTTTT. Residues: CASSPSGVYTGELFF.